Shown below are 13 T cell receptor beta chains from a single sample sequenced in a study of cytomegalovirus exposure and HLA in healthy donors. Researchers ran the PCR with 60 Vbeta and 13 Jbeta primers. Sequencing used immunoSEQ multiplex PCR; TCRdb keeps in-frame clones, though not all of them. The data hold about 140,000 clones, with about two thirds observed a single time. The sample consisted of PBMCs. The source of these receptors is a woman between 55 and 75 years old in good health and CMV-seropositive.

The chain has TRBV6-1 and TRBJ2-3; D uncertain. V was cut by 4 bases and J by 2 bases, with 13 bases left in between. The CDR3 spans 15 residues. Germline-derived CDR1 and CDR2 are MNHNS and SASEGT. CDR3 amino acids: CASSVRRGVTDTQYF. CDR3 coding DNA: TGTGCCAGCAGTGTCCGGAGAGGTGTCACAGATACGCAGTATTTT.

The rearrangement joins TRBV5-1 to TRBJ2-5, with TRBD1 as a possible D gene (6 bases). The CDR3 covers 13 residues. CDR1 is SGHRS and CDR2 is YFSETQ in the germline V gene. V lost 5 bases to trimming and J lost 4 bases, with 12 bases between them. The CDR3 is CASRATGAETQYF. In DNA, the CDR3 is TGCGCCAGCAGAGCGACAGGCGCAGAGACCCAGTACTTC.

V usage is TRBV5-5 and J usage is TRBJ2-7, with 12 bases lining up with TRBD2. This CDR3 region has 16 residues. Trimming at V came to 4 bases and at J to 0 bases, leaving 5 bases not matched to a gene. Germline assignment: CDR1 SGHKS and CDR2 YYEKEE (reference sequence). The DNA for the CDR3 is TGTGCCAGCAGCAGGGGACTAGCGGGTCCCTCCTACGAGCAGTACTTC. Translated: CASSRGLAGPSYEQYF.

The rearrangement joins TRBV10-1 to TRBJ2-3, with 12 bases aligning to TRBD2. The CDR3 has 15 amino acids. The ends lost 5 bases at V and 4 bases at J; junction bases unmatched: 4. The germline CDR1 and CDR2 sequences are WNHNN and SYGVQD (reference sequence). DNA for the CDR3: TGCGCCAGCAGTCCCCTAGCGGGAGGGCCAGATACGCAGTATTTT. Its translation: CASSPLAGGPDTQYF.

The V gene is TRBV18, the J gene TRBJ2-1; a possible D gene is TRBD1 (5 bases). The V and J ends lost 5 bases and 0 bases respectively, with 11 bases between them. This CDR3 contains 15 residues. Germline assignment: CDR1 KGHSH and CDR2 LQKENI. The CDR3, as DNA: TGTGCCAGCTCATCCCGACAGAGCTCCTACAATGAGCAGTTCTTC. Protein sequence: CASSSRQSSYNEQFF. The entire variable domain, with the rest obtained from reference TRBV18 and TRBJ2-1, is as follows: NAGVMQNPRHLVRRRGQEARLRCSPMKGHSHVYWYRQLPEEGLKFMVYLQKENIIDESGMPKERFSAEFPKEGPSILRIQQVVRGDSAAYFCASSSRQSSYNEQFFGPGTRLTVL.

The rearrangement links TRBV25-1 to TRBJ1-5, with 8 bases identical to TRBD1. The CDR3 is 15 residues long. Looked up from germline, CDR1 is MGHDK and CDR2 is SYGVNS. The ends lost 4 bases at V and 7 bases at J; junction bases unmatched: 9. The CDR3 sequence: CASSGGQGFGQPQHF. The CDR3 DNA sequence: TGTGCCAGCAGTGGAGGACAGGGATTTGGGCAGCCCCAGCATTTT.

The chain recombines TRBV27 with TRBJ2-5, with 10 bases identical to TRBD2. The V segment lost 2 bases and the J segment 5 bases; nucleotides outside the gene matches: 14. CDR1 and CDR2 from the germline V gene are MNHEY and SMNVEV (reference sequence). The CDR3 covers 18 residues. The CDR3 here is CASSLVGTSVLQGETQYF. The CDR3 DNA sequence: TGTGCCAGCAGTTTAGTCGGGACTAGCGTGCTCCAGGGGGAGACCCAGTACTTC.

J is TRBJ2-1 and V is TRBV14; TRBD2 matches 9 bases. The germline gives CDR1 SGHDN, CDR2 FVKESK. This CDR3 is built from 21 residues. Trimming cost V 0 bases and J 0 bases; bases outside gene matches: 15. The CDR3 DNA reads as TGTGCCAGCAGCCAAGATGTAGGACTAGCGACAACTATCAGCTCCTACAATGAGCAGTTCTTC. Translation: CASSQDVGLATTISSYNEQFF. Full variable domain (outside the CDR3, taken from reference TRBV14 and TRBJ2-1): EAGVTQFPSHSVIEKGQTVTLRCDPISGHDNLYWYRRVMGKEIKFLLHFVKESKQDESGMPNNRFLAERTGGTYSTLKVQPAELEDSGVYFCASSQDVGLATTISSYNEQFFGPGTRLTVL.

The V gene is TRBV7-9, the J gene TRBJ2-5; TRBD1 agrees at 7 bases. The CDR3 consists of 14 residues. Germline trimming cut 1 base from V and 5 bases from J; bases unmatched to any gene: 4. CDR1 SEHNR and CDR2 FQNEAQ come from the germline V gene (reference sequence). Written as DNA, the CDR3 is TGTGCCAGCAGCTTAGTTGGGACAGTGGAGACCCAGTACTTC. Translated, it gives CASSLVGTVETQYF.

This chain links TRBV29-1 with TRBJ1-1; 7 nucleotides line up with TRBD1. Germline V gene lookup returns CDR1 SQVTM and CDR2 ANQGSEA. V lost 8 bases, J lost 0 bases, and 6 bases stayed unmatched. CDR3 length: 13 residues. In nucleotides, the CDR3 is TGCAGCACAGAGACAGGGATGAACACTGAAGCTTTCTTT. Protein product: CSTETGMNTEAFF.

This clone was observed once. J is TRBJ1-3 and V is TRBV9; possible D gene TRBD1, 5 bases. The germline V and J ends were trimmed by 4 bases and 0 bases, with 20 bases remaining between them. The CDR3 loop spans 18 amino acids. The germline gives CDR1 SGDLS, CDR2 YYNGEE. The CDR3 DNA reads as TGTGCCAGCAGCCCCCGAACAGGTTACGAGAGCTCTGGAAACACCATATATTTT. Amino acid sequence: CASSPRTGYESSGNTIYF.

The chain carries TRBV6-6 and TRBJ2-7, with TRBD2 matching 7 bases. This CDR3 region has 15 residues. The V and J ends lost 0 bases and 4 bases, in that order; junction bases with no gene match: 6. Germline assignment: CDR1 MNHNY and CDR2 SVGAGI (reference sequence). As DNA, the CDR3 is TGTGCCAGCAGTTACTCGGCTAGCGGTTATTACGAGCAGTACTTC. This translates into CASSYSASGYYEQYF.

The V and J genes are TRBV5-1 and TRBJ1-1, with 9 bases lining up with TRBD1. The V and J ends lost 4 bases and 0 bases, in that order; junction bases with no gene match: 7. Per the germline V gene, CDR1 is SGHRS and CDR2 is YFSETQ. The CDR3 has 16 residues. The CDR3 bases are TGCGCCAGCAGCCCGGACAGGGGTGGAATGAACACTGAAGCTTTCTTT. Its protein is CASSPDRGGMNTEAFF.